This section outlines one T cell receptor beta chain sequence together with its context. Its specificity is not known. This CDR3 is 12 amino acids long. From germline, CDR1 is MNHEY and CDR2 SMNVEV (reference sequence). With 8 bases removed from V and 3 bases from J, the gap between germline ends came to 10 bases. Repertoires were generated with immunoSEQ multiplex PCR, while TCRdb's copy carries only in-frame clones and drops some. This sample has roughly 27,000 clones; roughly 71% occur once, and the top ten carry 15% to 20%. These data come from a study of vaccination effects on CD4 cells after COVID-19. Antigen-specific CD4+ T cells were expanded (with viral peptide pools) by the ViraFEST assay ahead of sequencing. Following 10 days of culture, CD4+ T cells were isolated. Each person got two doses of an mRNA SARS-CoV-2 vaccine, BNT162b2 or mRNA-1273. In culture with roughly 10 IU/ml IL-2 and roughly 9.3 ug/ml peptides, PBMC were grown at 1.5 million to 2 million per well.

Sample: CD4+ T cells from PBMCs cultured with HCoV-OC43 spike peptides, taken after COVID-19 vaccination. Subset: HCoV-OC43 spike overlapping peptide pool stimulation. The sequence came from a human donor who received a COVID-19 vaccine. This chain uses TRBV27 with TRBJ1-1, with D unclear. The CDR3: CASRHPDTEAFF. DNA of the CDR3: TGTGCCAGCCGACATCCTGACACTGAAGCTTTCTTT.